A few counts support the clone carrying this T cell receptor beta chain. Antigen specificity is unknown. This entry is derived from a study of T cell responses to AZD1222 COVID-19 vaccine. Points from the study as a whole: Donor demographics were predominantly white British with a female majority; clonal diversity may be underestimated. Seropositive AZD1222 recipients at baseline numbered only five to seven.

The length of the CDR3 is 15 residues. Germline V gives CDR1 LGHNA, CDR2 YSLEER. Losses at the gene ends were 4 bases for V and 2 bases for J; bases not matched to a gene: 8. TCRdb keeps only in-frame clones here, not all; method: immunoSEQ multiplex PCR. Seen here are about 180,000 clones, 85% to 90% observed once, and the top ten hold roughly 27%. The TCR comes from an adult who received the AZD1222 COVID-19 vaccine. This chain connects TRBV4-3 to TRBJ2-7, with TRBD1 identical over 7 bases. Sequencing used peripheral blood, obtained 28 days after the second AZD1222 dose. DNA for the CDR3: TGCGCCAGCAGCCTACTCCCGACAGGGACCTACGAGCAGTACTTC. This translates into CASSLLPTGTYEQYF.